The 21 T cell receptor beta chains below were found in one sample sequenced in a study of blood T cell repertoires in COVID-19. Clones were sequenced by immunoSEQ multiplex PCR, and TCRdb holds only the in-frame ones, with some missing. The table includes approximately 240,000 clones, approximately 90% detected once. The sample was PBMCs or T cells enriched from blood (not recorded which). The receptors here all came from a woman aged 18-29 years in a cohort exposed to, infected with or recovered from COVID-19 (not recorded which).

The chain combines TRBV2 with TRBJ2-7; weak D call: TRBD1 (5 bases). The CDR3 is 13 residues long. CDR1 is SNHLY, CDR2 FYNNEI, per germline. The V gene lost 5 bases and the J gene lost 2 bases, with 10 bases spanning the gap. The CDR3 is CASSRGLAYEQYF. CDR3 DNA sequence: TGTGCCAGCAGTAGGGGTCTTGCCTACGAGCAGTACTTC.

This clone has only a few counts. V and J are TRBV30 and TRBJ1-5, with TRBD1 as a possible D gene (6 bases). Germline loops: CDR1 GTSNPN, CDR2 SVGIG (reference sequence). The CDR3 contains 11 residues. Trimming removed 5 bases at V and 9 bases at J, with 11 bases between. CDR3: CAWSGEGPQHF. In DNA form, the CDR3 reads TGTGCCTGGTCAGGGGAAGGGCCCCAGCATTTT.

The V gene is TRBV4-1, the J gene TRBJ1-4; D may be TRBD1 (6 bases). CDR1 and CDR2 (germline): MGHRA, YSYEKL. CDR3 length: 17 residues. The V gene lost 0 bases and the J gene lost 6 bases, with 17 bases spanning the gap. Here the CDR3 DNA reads TGCGCCAGCAGCCAAGATAGTCTCGGGGGGCGCTATGAAAAACTGTTTTTT. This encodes CASSQDSLGGRYEKLFF.

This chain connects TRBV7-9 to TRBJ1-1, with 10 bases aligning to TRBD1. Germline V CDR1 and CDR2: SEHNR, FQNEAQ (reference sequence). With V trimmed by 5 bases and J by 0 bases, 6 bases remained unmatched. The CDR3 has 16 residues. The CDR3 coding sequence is TGTGCCAGCAGCCCAGGGACAGGGGCCTTGAACACTGAAGCTTTCTTT. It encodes CASSPGTGALNTEAFF.

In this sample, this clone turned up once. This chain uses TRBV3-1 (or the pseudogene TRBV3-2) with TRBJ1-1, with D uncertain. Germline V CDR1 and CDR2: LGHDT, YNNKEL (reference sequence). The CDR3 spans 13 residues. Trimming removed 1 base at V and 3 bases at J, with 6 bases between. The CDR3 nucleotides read TGTGCCAGCAGCCAAGGGGCTTACACTGAAGCTTTCTTT. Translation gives CASSQGAYTEAFF.

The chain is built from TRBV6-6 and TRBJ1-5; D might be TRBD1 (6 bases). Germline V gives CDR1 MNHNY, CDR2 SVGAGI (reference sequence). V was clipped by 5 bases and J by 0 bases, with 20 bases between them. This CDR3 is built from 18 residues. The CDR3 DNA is TGTGCCAGCAGTCACCCCCGGGGGGCGAGTCCTAGCAATCAGCCCCAGCATTTT. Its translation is CASSHPRGASPSNQPQHF.

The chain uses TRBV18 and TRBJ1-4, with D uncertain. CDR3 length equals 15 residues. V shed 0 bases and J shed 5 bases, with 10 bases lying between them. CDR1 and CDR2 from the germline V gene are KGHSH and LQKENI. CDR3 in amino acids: CASSPPSRINEKLFF. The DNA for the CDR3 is TGTGCCAGCTCACCACCGAGTCGTATCAATGAAAAACTGTTTTTT.

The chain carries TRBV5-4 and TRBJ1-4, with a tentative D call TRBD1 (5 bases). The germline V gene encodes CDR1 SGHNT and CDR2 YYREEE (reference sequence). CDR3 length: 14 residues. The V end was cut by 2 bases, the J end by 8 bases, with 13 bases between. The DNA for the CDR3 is TGTGCCAGCAGCTTCCGGGGGGGTAGAGAAAAACTGTTTTTT. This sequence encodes CASSFRGGREKLFF.

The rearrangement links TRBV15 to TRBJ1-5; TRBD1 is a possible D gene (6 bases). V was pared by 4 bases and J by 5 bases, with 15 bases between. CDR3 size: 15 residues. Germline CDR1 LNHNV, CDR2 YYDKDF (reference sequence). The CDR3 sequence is CATSTTGQPHQPQHF. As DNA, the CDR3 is TGTGCCACCAGCACCACCGGACAGCCACATCAGCCCCAGCATTTT.

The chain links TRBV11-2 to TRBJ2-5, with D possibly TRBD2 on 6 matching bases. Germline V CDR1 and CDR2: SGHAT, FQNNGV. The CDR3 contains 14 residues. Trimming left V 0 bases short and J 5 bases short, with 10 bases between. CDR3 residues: CASSLDYAGETQYF. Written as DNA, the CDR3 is TGTGCCAGCAGCTTAGATTATGCGGGGGAGACCCAGTACTTC.

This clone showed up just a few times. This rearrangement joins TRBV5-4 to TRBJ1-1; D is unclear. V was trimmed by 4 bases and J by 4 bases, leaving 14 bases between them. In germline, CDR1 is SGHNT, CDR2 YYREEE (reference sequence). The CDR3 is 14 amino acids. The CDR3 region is CASSPDLGSTEAFF. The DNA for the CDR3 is TGTGCCAGCAGCCCCGACCTAGGGAGCACTGAAGCTTTCTTT. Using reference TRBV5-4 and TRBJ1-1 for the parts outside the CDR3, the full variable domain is ETGVTQSPTHLIKTRGQQVTLRCSSQSGHNTVSWYQQALGQGPQFIFQYYREEENGRGNFPPRFSGLQFPNYSSELNVNALELDDSALYLCASSPDLGSTEAFFGQGTRLTVV.

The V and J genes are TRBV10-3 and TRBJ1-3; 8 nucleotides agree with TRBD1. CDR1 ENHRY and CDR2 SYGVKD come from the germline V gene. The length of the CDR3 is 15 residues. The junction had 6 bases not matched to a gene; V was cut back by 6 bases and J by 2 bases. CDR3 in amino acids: CAIRTGTGAGNTIYF. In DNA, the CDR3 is TGTGCCATCAGAACCGGGACAGGAGCTGGAAACACCATATATTTT.

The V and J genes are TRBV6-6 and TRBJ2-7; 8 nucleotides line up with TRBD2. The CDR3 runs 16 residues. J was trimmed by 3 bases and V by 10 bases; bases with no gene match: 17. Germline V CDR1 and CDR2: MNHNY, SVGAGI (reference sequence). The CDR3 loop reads CATHLNSGKNIYEQYF. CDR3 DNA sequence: TGTGCCACTCACTTGAATAGCGGGAAGAATATCTACGAGCAGTACTTC.

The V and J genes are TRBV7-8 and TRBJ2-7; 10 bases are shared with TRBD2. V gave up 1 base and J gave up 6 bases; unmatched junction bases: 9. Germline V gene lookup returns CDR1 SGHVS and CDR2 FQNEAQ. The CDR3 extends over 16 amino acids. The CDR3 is CASSLEASGRVGEQYF. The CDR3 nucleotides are TGTGCCAGCAGCTTAGAGGCTAGCGGGAGAGTAGGCGAGCAGTACTTC.

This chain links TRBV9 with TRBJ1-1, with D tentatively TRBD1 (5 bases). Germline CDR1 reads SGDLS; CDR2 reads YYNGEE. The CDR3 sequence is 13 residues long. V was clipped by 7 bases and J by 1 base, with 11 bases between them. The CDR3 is CASGGERNTEAFF. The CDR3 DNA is TGTGCCAGCGGGGGGGAAAGGAACACTGAAGCTTTCTTT.

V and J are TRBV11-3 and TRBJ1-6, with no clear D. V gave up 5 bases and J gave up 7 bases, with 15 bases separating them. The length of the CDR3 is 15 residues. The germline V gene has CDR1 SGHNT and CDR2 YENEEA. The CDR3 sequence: CASSPEGGYNSPLHF. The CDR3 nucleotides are TGTGCCAGCAGCCCCGAGGGAGGGTACAATTCACCCCTCCACTTT.

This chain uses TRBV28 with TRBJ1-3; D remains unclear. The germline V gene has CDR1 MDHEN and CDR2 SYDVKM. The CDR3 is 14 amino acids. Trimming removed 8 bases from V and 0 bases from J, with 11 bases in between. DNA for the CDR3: TGTGCCAGCCGGTCTCTGCACTCTGGAAACACCATATATTTT. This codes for CASRSLHSGNTIYF.

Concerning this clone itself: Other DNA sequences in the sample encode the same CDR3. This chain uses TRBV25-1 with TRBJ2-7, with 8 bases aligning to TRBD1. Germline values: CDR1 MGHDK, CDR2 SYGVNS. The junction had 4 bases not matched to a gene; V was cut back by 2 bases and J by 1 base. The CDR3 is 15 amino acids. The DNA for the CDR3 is TGTGCCAGCAGTGAAGGGTGGGACAGGTCCTACGAGCAGTACTTC. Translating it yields CASSEGWDRSYEQYF.

CDR3 sequence reads: CATSRARDQGVSQPQHF. In DNA, the CDR3 is TGTGCCACCAGCAGAGCGCGGGATCAGGGAGTATCTCAGCCCCAGCATTTT. V is TRBV15 and J is TRBJ1-5; TRBD1 might be the D (5 bases). V lost 1 base to trimming and J lost 6 bases, with 19 bases between them. The CDR3 length is 17 residues. Germline V CDR1 and CDR2: LNHNV, YYDKDF (reference sequence).

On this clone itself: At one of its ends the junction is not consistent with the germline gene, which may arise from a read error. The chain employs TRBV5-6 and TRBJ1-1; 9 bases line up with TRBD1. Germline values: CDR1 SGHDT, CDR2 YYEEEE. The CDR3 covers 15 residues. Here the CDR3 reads CASSSTGGGNTKAFF. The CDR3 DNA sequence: TGTGCCAGCAGCTCGACAGGGGGTGGAAACACTAAAGCTTTCTTT.

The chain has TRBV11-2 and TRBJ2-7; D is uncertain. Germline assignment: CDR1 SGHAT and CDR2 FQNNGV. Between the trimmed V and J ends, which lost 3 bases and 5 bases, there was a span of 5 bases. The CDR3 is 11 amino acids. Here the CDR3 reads CASSFGHEQYF. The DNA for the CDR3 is TGTGCCAGCAGCTTTGGCCACGAGCAGTACTTC.